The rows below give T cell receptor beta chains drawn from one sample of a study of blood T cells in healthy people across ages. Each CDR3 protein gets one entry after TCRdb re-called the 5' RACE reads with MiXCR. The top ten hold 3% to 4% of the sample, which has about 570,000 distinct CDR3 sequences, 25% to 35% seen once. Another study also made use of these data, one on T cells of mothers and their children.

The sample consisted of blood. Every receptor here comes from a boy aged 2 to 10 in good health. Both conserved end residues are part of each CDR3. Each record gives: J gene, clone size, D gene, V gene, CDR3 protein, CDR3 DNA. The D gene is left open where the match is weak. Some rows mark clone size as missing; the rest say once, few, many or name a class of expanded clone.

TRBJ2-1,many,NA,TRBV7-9,CASSFSNLAPHEQFF,TGTGCCAGCAGCTTTTCAAATCTAGCTCCCCATGAGCAGTTCTTC
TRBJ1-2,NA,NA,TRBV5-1,CASSSRRDGYTF,TGCGCCAGCAGCTCCAGGAGGGATGGCTACACCTTC
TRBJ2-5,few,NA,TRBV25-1,CASSEEGTKRWETQYF,TGTGCCAGCAGTGAAGAGGGGACCAAGCGGTGGGAGACCCAGTACTTC
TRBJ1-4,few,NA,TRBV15,CATSRRADAEKLFF,TGTGCCACCAGCAGACGGGCGGATGCGGAAAAACTGTTTTTT
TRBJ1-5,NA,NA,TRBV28,CASLDMTPIGQPQHF,TGTGCCAGCCTCGACATGACGCCCATCGGACAGCCCCAGCATTTT
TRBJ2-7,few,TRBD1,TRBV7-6,CASSFHRDRPYEQYF,TGTGCCAGCAGCTTCCACCGGGACAGACCCTACGAGCAGTACTTC
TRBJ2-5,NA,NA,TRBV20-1,CSARGGMGETQYF,TGCAGTGCTAGAGGAGGGATGGGGGAGACCCAGTACTTC
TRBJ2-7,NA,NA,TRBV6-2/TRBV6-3,CASSYFWTDTYEQYF,TGTGCCAGCAGTTACTTCTGGACTGACACCTACGAGCAGTACTTC
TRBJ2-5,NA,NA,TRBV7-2,CASSLEWGETQYF,TGTGCCAGCAGCTTAGAGTGGGGGGAGACCCAGTACTTC
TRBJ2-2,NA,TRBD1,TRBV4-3,CASSHNSRDRSSGELFF,TGCGCCAGCAGCCACAACAGCCGGGACAGGAGTTCCGGGGAGCTGTTTTTT
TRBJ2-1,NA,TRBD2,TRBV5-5,CASSDTSGGRSYNEQFF,TGTGCCAGCAGCGATACTAGCGGGGGTCGCTCCTACAATGAGCAGTTCTTC
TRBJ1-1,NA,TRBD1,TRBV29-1,CSVEEGDRGEAFF,TGCAGCGTTGAAGAGGGGGACAGGGGTGAAGCTTTCTTT
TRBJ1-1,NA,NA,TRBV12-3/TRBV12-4,CASRLRGNTEAFF,TGTGCCAGCAGGCTCAGGGGGAACACTGAAGCTTTCTTT
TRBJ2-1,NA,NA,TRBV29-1,CSVDPSGAGQFF,TGCAGCGTTGATCCGTCAGGGGCTGGGCAGTTCTTC
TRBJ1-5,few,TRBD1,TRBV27,CASSNRGNQPQHF,TGTGCCAGCAGCAACAGGGGGAATCAGCCCCAGCATTTT
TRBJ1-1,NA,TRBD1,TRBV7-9,CASSLVVRDRNTEAFF,TGTGCCAGCAGCTTAGTGGTACGGGACAGGAACACTGAAGCTTTCTTT
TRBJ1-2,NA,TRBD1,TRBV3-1,CASSQGQAANYGYTF,TGTGCCAGCAGCCAGGGACAGGCTGCTAACTATGGCTACACCTTC
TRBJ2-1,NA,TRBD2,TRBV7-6,CASSLGTSGKNNEQFF,TGTGCCAGCAGCTTAGGGACTAGCGGGAAAAACAATGAGCAGTTCTTC
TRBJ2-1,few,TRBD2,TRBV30,CAGGLAGLSWQFF,TGTGCCGGGGGACTAGCGGGTCTAAGTTGGCAGTTCTTC
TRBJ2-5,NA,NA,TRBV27,CASSPHGLGIQETQYF,TGTGCCAGCAGTCCACATGGTTTGGGAATCCAAGAGACCCAGTACTTC
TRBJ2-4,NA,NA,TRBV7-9,CASSSQVGSSYAKNIQYF,TGTGCCAGCAGCTCACAGGTGGGAAGTTCCTATGCCAAAAACATTCAGTACTTC
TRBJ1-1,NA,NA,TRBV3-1,CASSQEAGNTEAFF,TGTGCCAGCAGCCAAGAAGCGGGGAACACTGAAGCTTTCTTT
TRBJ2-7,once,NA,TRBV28,CASSPNSDAYEQYF,TGTGCCAGCAGTCCCAACTCGGACGCCTACGAGCAGTACTTC
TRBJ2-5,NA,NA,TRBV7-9,CASSDTGSSESETQYF,TGTGCCAGCAGTGATACAGGATCTAGCGAAAGCGAGACCCAGTACTTC
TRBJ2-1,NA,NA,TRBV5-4,CASSPESGGPHEQFF,TGTGCCAGCAGCCCGGAGAGTGGGGGCCCCCATGAGCAGTTCTTC
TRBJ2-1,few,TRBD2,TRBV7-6,CASSSRWTSGDHNEQFF,TGTGCCAGCAGCTCGCGATGGACTAGCGGGGACCACAATGAGCAGTTCTTC
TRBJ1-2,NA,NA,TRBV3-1,CASSQKIGSSYGYTF,TGTGCCAGCAGCCAAAAAATTGGCAGTAGCTATGGCTACACCTTC
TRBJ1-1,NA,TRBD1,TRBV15,CATSRGRGPTEAFF,TGTGCCACCAGCAGAGGCAGGGGGCCGACTGAAGCTTTCTTT
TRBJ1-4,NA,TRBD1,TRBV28,CASSFLRQGGEKLFF,TGTGCCAGCAGTTTCCTACGACAGGGAGGCGAAAAACTGTTTTTT
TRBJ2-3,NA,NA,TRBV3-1,CATSLADTQYF,TGTGCCACCTCCCTCGCAGATACGCAGTATTTT
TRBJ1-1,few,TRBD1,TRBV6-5,CASSRNRGNTEAFF,TGTGCCAGCAGTCGAAACAGGGGCAACACTGAAGCTTTCTTT
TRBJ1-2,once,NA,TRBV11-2,CASSLDSGDRYTF,TGTGCCAGCAGCTTAGATTCCGGGGATCGCTACACCTTC
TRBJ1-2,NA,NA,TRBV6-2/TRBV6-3,CASRRANPGGGYTF,TGTGCCAGCAGGCGGGCCAATCCCGGAGGTGGCTACACCTTC